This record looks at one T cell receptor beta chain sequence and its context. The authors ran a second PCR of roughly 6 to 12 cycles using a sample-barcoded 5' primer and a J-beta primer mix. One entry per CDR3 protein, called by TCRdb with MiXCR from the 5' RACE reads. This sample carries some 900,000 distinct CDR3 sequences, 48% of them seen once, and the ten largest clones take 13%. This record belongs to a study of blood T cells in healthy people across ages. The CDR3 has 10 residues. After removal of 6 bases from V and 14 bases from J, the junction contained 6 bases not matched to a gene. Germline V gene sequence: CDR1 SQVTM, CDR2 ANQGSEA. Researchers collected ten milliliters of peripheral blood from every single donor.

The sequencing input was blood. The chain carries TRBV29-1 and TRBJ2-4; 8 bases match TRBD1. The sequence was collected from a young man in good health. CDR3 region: CSVTDRVEYF. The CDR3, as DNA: TGCAGCGTGACGGACAGGGTGGAGTACTTC.